The T cell receptor beta chain described here comes from a study of blood T cell repertoires in COVID-19. Profiled with immunoSEQ multiplex PCR; TCRdb holds only in-frame clones, not every one. The table lists roughly 140,000 clones, 80% to 90% of them singletons, with more than 9.5% in the top ten. The CDR3 has 17 residues. V was shortened by 0 bases and J by 0 bases, with 13 bases between the two germline ends. Germline V CDR1 and CDR2: SGHDT, YYEEEE. Sequenced sample: peripheral blood. The TCR sequence derives from a woman of 80 years or more with acute or convalescent COVID-19. The chain is built from TRBV5-6 and TRBJ1-3; weak D call: TRBD1 (6 bases). DNA of the CDR3: TGTGCCAGCAGCTTGGTCAGGGGCCCGAGCTCTGGAAACACCATATATTTT. Its translation: CASSLVRGPSSGNTIYF.